The source of this TCR beta chain is a study of shared clonotypes between healthy human individuals. The assay was immunoSEQ multiplex PCR, and TCRdb's table has in-frame clones only and misses some. The table records 1.4 million or so clones, approximately 98.5% of them present only once. Study results and caveats: Larger estimated richness was generally recorded for naive subsets relative to memory subsets.

This clone is a singleton in its sample. The antigen is not known. The germline V gene encodes CDR1 SQVTM and CDR2 ANQGSEA. The CDR3 length is 12 residues. Trimming removed 0 bases from V and 18 bases from J, with 15 bases in between. Input material: naive CD4+ T cells sorted from blood. Subset denoted: CD45RA+ positively selected. The rearrangement joins TRBV29-1 to TRBJ2-6; D gene uncertain. The origin of this receptor is a young man in good health. The CDR3 protein is CSVEDLAGSPTF. The CDR3 bases are TGCAGCGTTGAAGATCTCGCCGGATCCCCGACTTTC. The full variable domain, rest sourced from reference TRBV29-1 and TRBJ2-6, is SAVISQKPSRDICQRGTSLTIQCQVDSQVTMMFWYRQQPGQSLTLIATANQGSEATYESGFVIDKFPISRPNLTFSTLTVSNMSPEDSSIYLCSVEDLAGSPTFGAGSRLTVL.